This T cell receptor beta chain emerged from a study of blood T cell repertoires in COVID-19. Study-wide context: The United States, Italy and Spain provided the acute and convalescent COVID-19 samples.

Trimming took off 3 bases at V and 8 bases at J, with 19 bases between the two ends. The V gene's germline CDR1 is GTSNPN and CDR2 SVGIG (reference sequence). The CDR3 runs 14 residues. Per the original data handling: Estimation of nucleated cell counts relied on the amplification of reference gene primers. Clones were read by immunoSEQ multiplex PCR, and TCRdb kept only the in-frame ones, dropping some. That table furnishes V, J and clone size, whereas the DNA furnished D and trimming. The repertoire has some 54,000 clones, about nine tenths of them found once; the top ten carry under 3%. Sequenced material: peripheral blood. J is TRBJ1-2 and V is TRBV30; weak D call: TRBD1 (6 bases). The origin of this receptor is a man aged 55 to 70 with acute or convalescent COVID-19. CDR3: CAWSPGHLKGGYTF. The CDR3 DNA reads TGTGCCTGGAGCCCGGGACACCTGAAGGGCGGCTACACCTTC.